The following is a T cell receptor beta chain sequence with its context. There is no known antigen for this receptor. Per-nucleotide qualities are absent, and no much larger clonotype sits a single base away. Each sample was amplified as two independent genomic DNA replicates: 0.5 ug for blood and approximately 1.5 ug for tumor or normal breast. Following the manufacturer's instructions, the ImmunoSeq Intro kit was used to carry out TCRB sequencing on genomic DNA. The multiplex PCR ran for 30 to 40 cycles using proprietary primers and spike-in control sequences for absolute quantification. Single-end 150-bp reads were used to sequence an 87-bp fragment spanning the CDR3 plus the flanking V and J genes. Seven samples, each with two replicates, were multiplexed per lane of an Illumina MiSeq using version 3.0 chemistry. The original pipeline was this. Raw data were processed with the vendor's proprietary pipeline, and both replicates were merged into a single result per sample. Productive rearrangements sharing the V-gene family, CDR3 amino acid sequence and J-gene segment were defined as clonotypes. Clonality was calculated as 1 minus the normalized Shannon entropy (Pielou evenness) of TCRB abundances. T cell density was estimated as total templates divided by the number of input cells, with the number of input cells inferred from the DNA input amount. Recon, run with its default parameters, was used to estimate overall repertoire diversity and clonality. Tumor-enriched clonotypes were defined as having over 0.1% abundance in tumor and at least 32-fold higher abundance than in normal breast. TCRdb retrieved this table from immuneACCESS and kept in-frame rearrangements only. Not all clones are present; in checked studies, unresolved V genes account for under half, and no reason is known for the remainder. The V and J calls and the clone size are those of that table, but D and trimming were determined from the DNA. The sample table records some 28,000 clones; 80% of these occur just once. The leading ten clones occupy roughly 12% of the sample.

The data derive from a study of early stage breast cancer tumors (dated by TCRdb to between 2016 and 2019). About the investigation overall: Of the approximately 15 invasive breast tumors, roughly eleven were found to be estrogen receptor-positive, progesterone receptor-positive and HER2-negative. Of the roughly 12 ER+/PR+/HER2- tumors, eight were classified as invasive ductal carcinomas and four as invasive lobular carcinomas. The average read coverage per sample was around 9.1-fold. A total of some 2.6 million templates, representing 1,097,674 unique clonotypes, were detected across all samples.

CDR1 GTSNPN and CDR2 SVGIG are derived from the germline V gene (reference sequence). The CDR3 has 13 amino acids, counting the end cysteine and phenylalanine. The entry retains the CDR3 DNA only, 39 bases that are in frame from base 1. The junction shows trimming of 2 bases on V and 6 bases on J, and the gene matches do not reach 4 bases of it. Results and caveats for the whole study, not just this receptor: Bulk genomic DNA sequencing of unsorted cells missed chain pairing and functional markers such as CD4, CD8 and FOXP3. Analysis by tumor subtype was prevented by the small cohort size. Around 2.5-fold higher T cell density and higher clonality were observed in tumors than in adjacent normal breast tissue. Enriched TCRB sequences shared across patients were mostly commonly generated sequences, unlikely to play an important role in the tumor microenvironment. Greater similarity was observed between blood and normal breast repertoires than between blood and tumor repertoires, and tumor was distinguished from normal in about 85% of the 16 patients when each tissue was compared with blood.

The study profiled bulk TCR beta-chain repertoires in matched peripheral blood, tumor and adjacent normal breast tissue taken from fewer than 20 patients with early-stage breast cancer. Before surgery, roughly 5-10 mL of whole blood was collected in EDTA tubes and processed within 2 hours. Ficoll-Paque centrifugation in SepMate-50 tubes was used to isolate peripheral blood mononuclear cells. PBMCs were cryopreserved in aliquots of about 2 to 4.5 million cells in 90% FBS with around 10% DMSO and kept in liquid nitrogen. Genomic DNA was extracted with the Qiagen AllPrep DNA/RNA Mini kit. This chain joins TRBV30 to TRBJ1-2; 9 junctional bases match TRBD1. The TCR was taken from a person between 55 and 69 years old with breast cancer. Sequencing was done on a sample of blood. CDR3 reads: CAWSLQGADGYTF. The nucleotide sequence reads TGTGCCTGGAGTCTACAGGGGGCTGATGGCTACACCTTC.